The clone carrying this TCR beta chain was recorded at least ten times. The sample belongs to a study of glioma-infiltrating T cells. V lost 6 bases, J lost 0 bases, and 12 bases lay in between. The length of the CDR3 is 15 residues. Germline V gene lookup returns CDR1 MNHEY and CDR2 SMNVEV (reference sequence). The iRepertoire nested amplicon-rescue multiplex PCR amplified TCR alpha and beta CDR3s from RNA. TCRdb used MiXCR to reprocess the multiplex PCR reads, holding one entry per CDR3 protein. The top ten hold roughly 15% of the sample, which has some 120,000 distinct CDR3 sequences, roughly 25% seen once.

The source of this sequence is a human donor with low-grade glioma or glioblastoma, undergoing nonglioma brain surgery, or in good health (not recorded which). This chain connects TRBV27 to TRBJ2-1, with D unclear. The sample was glioma tissue, nonneoplastic brain tissue, or PBMCs (not recorded which). The CDR3 DNA reads as TGTGCCAGCAGGCTCGGAACGAGCTCCTACAATGAGCAGTTCTTC. Amino acids: CASRLGTSSYNEQFF.